The 15 T cell receptor beta chains given below trace back to one sample, sequenced in a study of cytomegalovirus exposure and HLA in healthy donors. A multiplex PCR was run with 60 Vbeta primers and 13 Jbeta primers. Sequencing was performed with immunoSEQ multiplex PCR; in TCRdb, only in-frame clones are kept and a portion is missing. In the table there are about 140,000 clones, 76% of which are singletons. Sequenced sample: PBMCs. The origin of the receptors is a man aged 40-49 years in good health and CMV-seronegative.

This clone was counted a few times. The rearrangement joins TRBV6-6 to TRBJ2-3, with 9 nucleotides matching TRBD1. With 11 bases clipped from V and 5 bases from J, the junction kept 14 bases outside the gene matches. The CDR3 length is 15 residues. In germline, CDR1 is MNHNY, CDR2 SVGAGI (reference sequence). The CDR3 protein is CACSTGTGFRDTQYF. CDR3 coding DNA: TGTGCCTGTTCAACCGGGACAGGGTTTAGAGATACGCAGTATTTT.

V usage is TRBV11-2 and J usage is TRBJ2-5; D is unclear. The J call may be in error: the DNA end matches TRBJ2-7 better. In germline, CDR1 is SGHAT, CDR2 FQNNGV. The CDR3 covers 13 residues. CDR3 loop: CASSSFEFYEQYF. Here the CDR3 DNA reads TGTGCCAGCAGCTCCTTCGAATTCTACGAGCAGTACTTC.

The chain links TRBV21-1 to TRBJ1-4; the table's TRBD1 call for D was not verified on the DNA. TRBV21-1 is classified as a pseudogene. This CDR3 has 22 residues. CDR3 residues: CASSKGVEFVTGERRTNEKLFF. The CDR3 DNA reads as TGTGCCAGCAGCAAAGGGGTCGAATTTGTGACAGGGGAGCGACGGACTAATGAAAAACTGTTTTTT.

This chain connects TRBV19 to TRBJ2-3, with 11 bases lining up with TRBD1. CDR1 is LNHDA, CDR2 SQIVND, per germline (reference sequence). This CDR3 contains 14 residues. V trimming: 6 bases; J trimming: 5 bases; junction bases outside the gene matches: 4. CDR3 in amino acids: CASRPGQGVDTQYF. The CDR3 nucleotides are TGTGCCAGTAGACCGGGACAGGGGGTAGATACGCAGTATTTT.

This clone was picked up a small number of times. This chain joins TRBV28 and TRBJ2-5, with 8 positions matching TRBD1. The tail of the sequence fits TRBJ2-7 better, so the J call may be wrong. Germline CDR1 reads MDHEN; CDR2 reads SYDVKM. CDR3 length equals 14 residues. This chain's CDR3 is CASRTGQVPYEQYF. CDR3 nucleotide sequence: TGTGCCAGCAGAACGGGACAGGTACCCTACGAGCAGTACTTC.

The genes are TRBV11-2 and TRBJ2-7; 7 bases agree with TRBD2. The CDR3 spans 15 residues. The germline gives CDR1 SGHAT, CDR2 FQNNGV. The V gene end was trimmed by 6 bases and the J gene end by 0 bases; junction bases not matched to a gene: 8. The CDR3 region has the DNA TGTGCCAGCAGTTCTGGACTAGTGAGCTCCTACGAGCAGTACTTC. Translated: CASSSGLVSSYEQYF.

V usage is TRBV19 and J usage is TRBJ2-2; 8 bases align to TRBD2. Germline V lookup: CDR1 LNHDA, CDR2 SQIVND (reference sequence). The ends lost 0 bases at V and 6 bases at J; junction bases unmatched: 9. CDR3 length: 17 residues. CDR3: CASSIDLGLAGSGELFF. The CDR3 DNA is TGTGCCAGTAGTATAGATCTCGGGCTAGCGGGTTCCGGGGAGCTGTTTTTT.

The genes are TRBV9 and TRBJ2-5, with D possibly being TRBD1 (6 bases). From germline, CDR1 is SGDLS and CDR2 YYNGEE. The CDR3 has 15 amino acids. Trimming removed 3 bases from V and 4 bases from J, with 16 bases in between. CDR3 nucleotide sequence: TGTGCCAGCAGCGCCCGGGACAACCCGGGAGAGACCCAGTACTTC. Its protein product is CASSARDNPGETQYF.

This chain joins TRBV6-4 and TRBJ1-6; D is possibly TRBD1 (5 bases). The CDR3 covers 13 residues. Germline V gene sequence: CDR1 MRHNA, CDR2 SNTAGT. V dropped 3 bases and J dropped 9 bases, with 9 bases sitting between them. The CDR3: CASSEQDRSPLHF. For the CDR3, the DNA is TGTGCCAGCAGTGAACAGGACCGTTCACCCCTCCACTTT.

This rearrangement joins TRBV5-6 to TRBJ2-6; maybe TRBD2 (5 bases). The V end lost 0 bases, the J end lost 0 bases, and 7 bases lay between the germline ends. In germline, CDR1 is SGHDT, CDR2 YYEEEE. This CDR3 region has 16 residues. The CDR3 loop is CASSLGTSSGANVLTF. The CDR3 DNA is TGTGCCAGCAGCTTGGGGACTTCCTCTGGGGCCAACGTCCTGACTTTC. Complete variable domain (other parts from reference TRBV5-6 and TRBJ2-6): DAGVTQSPTHLIKTRGQQVTLRCSPKSGHDTVSWYQQALGQGPQFIFQYYEEEERQRGNFPDRFSGHQFPNYSSELNVNALLLGDSALYLCASSLGTSSGANVLTFGAGSRLTVL.

V usage is TRBV7-6 and J usage is TRBJ2-7; 7 positions agree with TRBD1. With 3 bases clipped from V and 4 bases from J, the junction kept 9 bases outside the gene matches. This CDR3 has 15 residues. Germline CDR1 and CDR2: SGHVS and FNYEAQ. The chain's CDR3 is CASSLGDREWYEQYF. In nucleotides, the CDR3 is TGTGCCAGCAGCTTGGGAGACAGGGAATGGTACGAGCAGTACTTC.

This rearrangement joins TRBV5-1 to TRBJ2-1; D is ambiguous. This CDR3 is built from 15 residues. Germline V gives CDR1 SGHRS, CDR2 YFSETQ. Trimming cost V 3 bases and J 0 bases, with 10 bases left between them. The CDR3 protein is CASSSVTSSYNEQFF. The DNA for the CDR3 is TGCGCCAGCAGCTCGGTCACGAGCTCCTACAATGAGCAGTTCTTC.

The chain carries TRBV6-5 and TRBJ2-1; 8 bases are a match to TRBD2. The CDR3 spans 15 residues. V shed 8 bases, J shed 2 bases, and the junction held 8 bases outside the gene matches. The germline V gene encodes CDR1 MNHEY and CDR2 SVGAGI. CDR3 nucleotides: TGTGCCAGCTTCTCGGGAGGGCCCCCCTACAATGAGCAGTTCTTC. Translation: CASFSGGPPYNEQFF.

This chain links TRBV5-1 with TRBJ2-3; TRBD2 agrees at 9 bases. CDR3 length: 17 amino acids. The germline V gene has CDR1 SGHRS and CDR2 YFSETQ. The V and J ends lost 5 bases and 6 bases, in that order; junction bases with no gene match: 16. CDR3 region: CASSPTDLAGATDTQYF. CDR3 nucleotides: TGCGCCAGCAGTCCCACAGACTTAGCGGGGGCTACGGATACGCAGTATTTT.

The sample holds a few counts of this clone. This chain links TRBV7-6 with TRBJ2-2; maybe TRBD2 (6 bases). Germline CDR1 and CDR2: SGHVS and FNYEAQ. This CDR3 spans 15 amino acids. The V end lost 0 bases, the J end lost 1 base, and 6 bases lay between the germline ends. The CDR3 protein is CASSLAGGNTGELFF. The DNA of the CDR3 is TGTGCCAGCAGCTTAGCCGGGGGGAACACCGGGGAGCTGTTTTTT. Filled out from reference TRBV7-6 and TRBJ2-2, the complete variable domain reads GAGVSQSPRYKVTKRGQDVALRCDPISGHVSLYWYRQALGQGPEFLTYFNYEAQQDKSGLPNDRFSAERPEGSISTLTIQRTEQRDSAMYRCASSLAGGNTGELFFGEGSRLTVL.